The clone carrying this T cell receptor beta chain was found a few times. A second about 6 to 11 cycle PCR used barcoded and J-beta primers. MiXCR was run by TCRdb on the 5' RACE reads, yielding one entry per CDR3 protein. Among under 2,000,000 distinct CDR3 sequences, around half were seen once, and the ten largest hold roughly 2.1%. Germline V gene data show CDR1 as SGHDN and CDR2 as FVKESK. V was shortened by 2 bases and J by 10 bases, with 15 bases between the two germline ends. CDR3 length: 13 amino acids. Per sample, at least 5 micrograms of total RNA were extracted. The source of the sample is a study of blood T cells in healthy people across ages.

This sequence joins TRBV14 and TRBJ2-7; D assignment may be TRBD1 or TRBD2 (5 bases each). Sequenced material: blood. This clonotype was sampled from a middle-aged woman in good health. CDR3 nucleotides: TGTGCCAGCAGCCAAACCGCAGGGACGGCCCAGTACTTC. Amino acids: CASSQTAGTAQYF.